This T cell receptor beta chain was captured by sequencing in a study of early T cells in non-severe SARS-CoV-2 infection. Study overall: Sequencing of bulk RNA from unsorted whole blood was done, without chain pairing.

Concerning this clonotype: As yet, its antigen is unknown.

Unique molecular identifiers were attached to individual cDNA molecules. TCRdb reprocessed the 5' RACE reads with MiXCR, giving one entry per CDR3 protein. The sample has 26,000 or so distinct CDR3 sequences; 5.1% are singletons. The study's findings and limits: Lookups in VDJdb leaned toward anti-spike CD8 responses and missed private and CD4 specificities.

This CDR3 is 14 amino acids long. The V end lost 0 bases, the J end lost 3 bases, and 7 bases lay between the germline ends. Looked up from germline, CDR1 is SGDLS and CDR2 is YYNGEE. The TCR was taken from an adult who was a healthcare worker with PCR-confirmed SARS-CoV-2 infection or an uninfected control (not recorded which). The V call is TRBV9, the J call TRBJ2-1, with unresolved D. The sequencing sample was made of whole blood. This CDR3 reads CASSVGLLYNEQFF. CDR3 bases: TGTGCCAGCAGCGTAGGATTACTCTACAATGAGCAGTTCTTC.